One T cell receptor beta chain is described in this entry. The antigen remains unidentified. Trimming took 6 bases from V and 7 from J; bases not matched to a gene: 18. Germline loops: CDR1 MNHEY, CDR2 SVGEGT. CDR3 length equals 17 residues. This sample is drawn from a study of blood T cells in healthy people across ages. Study results and caveats: Using unsorted PBMCs precluded a conclusive naive versus antigen-experienced comparison. In older individuals, TCR beta diversity per million T cells was lower, falling roughly linearly with age.

Peripheral blood was drawn, ten milliliters per donor. With a J-beta primer mix and a sample-barcoded 5' primer, a second PCR ran roughly 6 to 11 cycles. Each cDNA was tagged by a template-switch adaptor containing 12 random nucleotides. MiXCR, applied by TCRdb to the 5' RACE reads, yields one record per CDR3 protein. The sample yields over 950,000 distinct CDR3 sequences, 45% to 60% seen once. Sequencing was done on a sample of blood. The rearrangement uses TRBV6-2 or TRBV6-3 and TRBJ2-1, with 7 nucleotides matching TRBD2. The receptor's source is an older woman in good health. The CDR3 loop reads CASSYEAGLRPKNEQFF. CDR3 bases: TGTGCCAGCAGCTACGAAGCGGGACTCCGGCCCAAGAATGAGCAGTTCTTC.